Below, one T cell receptor beta chain is given with its context. This CDR3 is built from 17 residues. Germline CDR1 reads SGHRS; CDR2 reads YFSETQ. The source of the sample is a study of blood T cell repertoires in COVID-19. Under the authors' procedure: Amplification of reference gene primers provided the estimated nucleated cell counts. Some clones are missing from TCRdb's copy, which holds only in-frame ones; the method was immunoSEQ multiplex PCR. The DNA was the basis for D and trimming; V, J and clone size are from that table. Among roughly 240,000 clones listed, approximately 84% were seen once.

The specimen sequenced was peripheral blood. This sequence originates from a woman at least 80 years old with acute or convalescent COVID-19. The chain recombines TRBV5-1 with TRBJ2-3, with TRBD1 identical over 8 bases. The CDR3 nucleotides read TGCGTCATGAAATGGTCGACAGGGGTGAGGGGGCCAGATACGCAGTATTTT. Encoded protein: CVMKWSTGVRGPDTQYF.